One and the same sample provided the 5 T cell receptor beta chains below, sequenced in a study of T cell clonality in common variable immunodeficiency (dated by TCRdb to the mid-2010s). Libraries were prepared through the immunoSEQ multiplex PCR assay. In TCRdb, the immuneACCESS table is reduced to in-frame sequences with V and J assigned. These tables do not hold every clone; where another copy was compared, an unresolved V gene accounts for under half, and the others remain unexplained. The sample records about 35,000 clones, none occurring a single time. Approximately 1% of the sample is held by the ten biggest clonotypes. Sequenced: peripheral blood mononuclear cells. The source of these receptors is a person between 18 and 69 years old in good health.

There are many counts of this clone. With the read ending 3 residues before the CDR3 end, the germline J gene is used to fill in that end. The V call is TRBV10-3, the J call TRBJ2-6; 8 bases are a match to TRBD1. The CDR3 has 17 amino acids. Germline lookup yields CDR1 ENHRY and CDR2 SYGVKD. Germline trimming cut 7 bases from V and 0 bases from J; bases unmatched to any gene: 8. CDR3 sequence: CAITDRGVGSGANVLTF. The covered CDR3 bases are TGTGCCATCACTGACAGGGGTGTCGGCTCTGGGGCCAACGTC.

This clone came up many times. The CDR3 goes on 3 residues after the read ends, and that part is filled in from the germline J gene. This sequence joins TRBV5-1 and TRBJ1-4; tentative D call: TRBD1 (6 bases). The V end lost 6 bases, the J end lost 0 bases, and 9 bases lay between the germline ends. Germline loops: CDR1 SGHRS, CDR2 YFSETQ. This CDR3 is 14 amino acids long. The CDR3 loop is CASTQGPTNEKLFF. The covered CDR3 bases are TGCGCCAGCACACAGGGACCAACTAATGAAAAA.

The table lists this clone with many counts. The read terminates 3 residues before the CDR3 end, so the remaining end is supplied by the germline J gene. The chain employs TRBV5-1 and TRBJ1-5, with D possibly matching TRBD1 (6 bases). Per germline, CDR1 SGHRS and CDR2 YFSETQ. V dropped 6 bases and J dropped 5 bases, with 15 bases sitting between them. This CDR3 spans 14 amino acids. This CDR3 is CASTWIPGDQPQHF. The DNA read from the CDR3 is TGCGCCAGCACCTGGATCCCAGGGGATCAGCCC.

This clone was counted at least ten times. The read ends 3 residues early relative to the CDR3; the germline J gene fills the gap. The V call is TRBV7-2, the J call TRBJ1-2, with D possibly matching TRBD1 (6 bases). V was cut by 5 bases and J by 4 bases, with 11 bases left in between. Looked up from germline, CDR1 is SGHTA and CDR2 is FQGNSA. The length of the CDR3 is 13 residues. The sequenced CDR3 bases are TGTGCCAGCAGCCCTTCAGGGGTCTATGGC. This translates into CASSPSGVYG. The entire CDR3 sequence reads CASSPSGVYGYTF. The full variable domain, in which reference TRBV7-2 and TRBJ1-2 provide the parts outside the CDR3, is GAGVSQSPSNKVTEKGKDVELRCDPISGHTALYWYRQSLGQGLEFLIYFQGNSAPDKSGLPSDRFSAERTGGSVSTLTIQRTQQEDSAVYLCASSPSGVYGYTFGSGTRLTVV.

At least ten counts were recorded for this clone. The read falls 3 residues short of the CDR3 end, and the missing part is taken from the germline J gene. This chain joins TRBV7-2 and TRBJ1-2; D is unclear. Trimming shortened V by 5 bases and J by 4 bases, and 5 bases separated the two germline ends. Germline CDR1 SGHTA, CDR2 FQGNSA. The CDR3 covers 11 residues. The CDR3 reads CASSPSYGYTF. The sequenced part of the CDR3 DNA is TGTGCCAGCAGCCCATCCTATGGC.